A single sample is the source of the 10 T cell receptor beta chains below, sequenced in a study of cytomegalovirus exposure and HLA in healthy donors. The study ran its PCR with 60 Vbeta and 13 Jbeta primers. Here immunoSEQ multiplex PCR was the method, and the copy in TCRdb shows in-frame clones only, minus some. The sample includes 100,000 to 150,000 clones, more than 75% of them seen just once. Sequencing was carried out using PBMCs. These receptors were obtained from a woman aged 55-69 years in good health and CMV-seropositive.

V and J are TRBV18 and TRBJ1-5, with 7 positions matching TRBD1. The junction had 2 bases not matched to a gene; V was cut back by 3 bases and J by 0 bases. In germline, CDR1 is KGHSH, CDR2 LQKENI. This CDR3 region has 15 residues. CDR3 coding DNA: TGTGCCAGCTCACCGACAGGGTCTAGCAATCAGCCCCAGCATTTT. It codes for CASSPTGSSNQPQHF. The variable domain in full, with the rest retrieved from reference TRBV18 and TRBJ1-5, is NAGVMQNPRHLVRRRGQEARLRCSPMKGHSHVYWYRQLPEEGLKFMVYLQKENIIDESGMPKERFSAEFPKEGPSILRIQQVVRGDSAAYFCASSPTGSSNQPQHFGDGTRLSIL.

This clone came up a few times. This chain links TRBV7-2 with TRBJ2-7; no firm D call. V dropped 5 bases and J dropped 2 bases, with 7 bases sitting between them. Germline-derived CDR1 and CDR2 are SGHTA and FQGNSA. The CDR3 runs to 12 residues. The CDR3 loop is CASSVPAYEQYF. The DNA for the CDR3 is TGTGCCAGCAGCGTACCGGCCTACGAGCAGTACTTC.

This clone was found a few times. The gene calls are TRBV7-8 and TRBJ1-4; 9 nucleotides agree with TRBD1. The junction had 10 bases not matched to a gene; V was cut back by 6 bases and J by 5 bases. CDR1 and CDR2 from the germline V gene are SGHVS and FQNEAQ. The CDR3 length is 16 residues. CDR3 sequence: CASSPQGARGNEKLFF. The CDR3 bases are TGTGCCAGCAGTCCACAGGGGGCGCGGGGGAATGAAAAACTGTTTTTT. Filled out from reference TRBV7-8 and TRBJ1-4, the complete variable domain reads GAGVSQSPRYKVAKRGQDVALRCDPISGHVSLFWYQQALGQGPEFLTYFQNEAQLDKSGLPSDRFFAERPEGSVSTLKIQRTQQEDSAVYLCASSPQGARGNEKLFFGSGTQLSVL.

The rearrangement links TRBV5-4 to TRBJ1-1; D is perhaps TRBD1 (5 bases). Germline assignment: CDR1 SGHNT and CDR2 YYREEE (reference sequence). V lost 2 bases, J lost 4 bases, and 12 bases lay in between. This CDR3 is 14 amino acids long. The CDR3 bases are TGTGCCAGCAGCTTCCAGGGTCGGAGCACTGAAGCTTTCTTT. It specifies CASSFQGRSTEAFF.

The rearrangement uses TRBV19 and TRBJ2-5; D unresolved. CDR3 length: 13 amino acids. In germline, CDR1 is LNHDA, CDR2 SQIVND (reference sequence). The ends were cut back, 5 bases at V and 0 bases at J, with 7 bases in the middle. CDR3 in DNA: TGTGCCAGTAGTTTACAAAACCAAGAGACCCAGTACTTC. Protein sequence: CASSLQNQETQYF.

CDR3 residues: CSVVFLYYGNTEAFF. DNA of the CDR3: TGCAGCGTTGTGTTTCTCTACTACGGGAACACTGAAGCTTTCTTT. This sequence joins TRBV29-1 and TRBJ1-1; no clear D gene. The germline gives CDR1 SQVTM, CDR2 ANQGSEA. The CDR3 is made up of 15 amino acids. Trimming took 4 bases from V and 1 from J, leaving 16 bases between them.

The V call is TRBV7-6, the J call TRBJ2-1, with TRBD2 identical over 7 bases. The CDR3 has 13 amino acids. Germline trimming cut 5 bases from V and 9 bases from J; bases unmatched to any gene: 7. CDR1 and CDR2 (germline): SGHVS, FNYEAQ. The CDR3 nucleotides read TGTGCCAGCAGCCTCCGGGGGAGGGGTGAGCAGTTCTTC. It codes for CASSLRGRGEQFF.

The sample holds a few counts of this clone. J is TRBJ1-4 and V is TRBV18; 10 nucleotides match TRBD1. The CDR3 runs to 15 residues. Germline lookup yields CDR1 KGHSH and CDR2 LQKENI. With V trimmed by 4 bases and J by 5 bases, 4 bases remained unmatched. The CDR3 nucleotides read TGTGCCAGCTCACACTCGACAGGGGGCAATGAAAAACTGTTTTTT. Translation: CASSHSTGGNEKLFF. Full variable domain (remainder filled in from reference TRBV18 and TRBJ1-4): NAGVMQNPRHLVRRRGQEARLRCSPMKGHSHVYWYRQLPEEGLKFMVYLQKENIIDESGMPKERFSAEFPKEGPSILRIQQVVRGDSAAYFCASSHSTGGNEKLFFGSGTQLSVL.

This chain connects TRBV7-2 to TRBJ2-7; 9 positions agree with TRBD2. This CDR3 contains 15 residues. The germline CDR1 and CDR2 sequences are SGHTA and FQGNSA. V lost 2 bases to trimming and J lost 6 bases; unmatched junction nucleotides: 8. For the CDR3, the DNA is TGTGCCAGCAGCTTACAAGAGCGGGGGGAGGGCGAGCAGTACTTC. This sequence encodes CASSLQERGEGEQYF. The full variable domain, in which reference TRBV7-2 and TRBJ2-7 provide the parts outside the CDR3, is GAGVSQSPSNKVTEKGKDVELRCDPISGHTALYWYRQSLGQGLEFLIYFQGNSAPDKSGLPSDRFSAERTGGSVSTLTIQRTQQEDSAVYLCASSLQERGEGEQYFGPGTRLTVT.

The rearrangement links TRBV9 to TRBJ2-7; the D gene is possibly TRBD2 (5 bases). The CDR3 spans 14 residues. V gave up 4 bases and J gave up 0 bases, with 11 bases separating them. CDR1 and CDR2 from the germline V gene are SGDLS and YYNGEE. As DNA, the CDR3 is TGTGCCAGCAGCCCCGGTAGCGTCTCCTACGAGCAGTACTTC. It yields the protein CASSPGSVSYEQYF. Using reference TRBV9 and TRBJ2-7 for the parts outside the CDR3, the full variable domain is DSGVTQTPKHLITATGQRVTLRCSPRSGDLSVYWYQQSLDQGLQFLIQYYNGEERAKGNILERFSAQQFPDLHSELNLSSLELGDSALYFCASSPGSVSYEQYFGPGTRLTVT.